This T cell receptor beta chain was documented in a study of T cells after yellow fever vaccination (dated by TCRdb to between 2018 and 2021). For context, the study as a whole: Libraries from fractions with low cell numbers were prepared with the SMART-Seq v4 Ultra Low Input RNA kit. To follow T-cell clones before and after both primary and booster YFV17D yellow fever vaccination, bulk TCR alpha and beta repertoires underwent longitudinal sequencing. Two healthy male donors, one aged 18 to 30 and one aged 30 to 40 years, made up the cohort. Bulk PBMC replicates and cell subsets were isolated from blood drawn at multiple timepoints before and after both primary and secondary immunization.

Overall results and qualifications from the work: After the booster, most clones that had expanded after primary vaccination were detected again (approximately 95% of CD4 and around 88% of CD8), suggesting broad maintenance of memory. Only two donors were included in the study, so the extent to which the findings can be generalized is limited. Compared with the primary T-cell response, the secondary T-cell response was faster but weaker, reaching its peak on day 5 rather than on day 15. FACS-sorted repertoires could contain abundant contaminating clonotypes from the bulk population, so computational filtering was required. A small share of clonotypes occurred in both CD4 and CD8 compartments, likely arising from convergent recombination.

Concerning this clonotype: Its antigen has not been determined. Within one base of it there is no much larger clone, and no base qualities were kept.

The treatment or condition label on this specimen signifies: live attenuated yellow fever vaccine strain. Two biological replicates of bulk PBMCs were collected at each blood-draw timepoint. PBMCs were isolated from peripheral blood using a standard Ficoll-Paque protocol. TriZol was used to extract RNA from bulk PBMCs, from CD4 and CD8 fractions, and from dextramer-positive and dextramer-negative fractions. Per the germline V gene (reference sequence), DFQATT is the CDR1 and SNEGSKA is the CDR2. V is cut by 3 bases and J by 3 bases, and the space between the germline ends is 14 bases. The CDR3 runs 15 amino acids, cysteine and phenylalanine included. The DNA shown is the 45-base CDR3, in frame from base 1. TCR cDNA was synthesized by 5'RACE template switching, which introduced a universal primer site and unique molecular identifiers. cDNA synthesis was primed from both the TCR alpha and TCR beta constant segments. Library amplification involved two PCR steps, and the second step added sample barcodes and sequencing adapters. Libraries were sequenced on Illumina HiSeq 2500 (2x100 bp) or NovaSeq (2x150 bp). The authors' pipeline ran thus. MIGEC was used to demultiplex reads and collapse the reads into UMI consensus sequences, and MiXCR was used for V(D)J alignment. Clonotypes responding to the vaccine were identified with edgeR on replicate PBMC samples, with the criteria of FDR below 0.01 and a log2 fold change above 5 up to day 15. Each bulk clonotype was labeled CD4 or CD8 based on which sequenced repertoire, CD4 or CD8, contained the clonotype at higher abundance. The public reads were quality trimmed at Q25 with fastp and then assembled into clones with MiXCR by TCRdb, keeping productive beta chains. Each entry merges the rows of one CDR3 protein and shows their most common DNA and genes. These V and J calls originate from TCRdb's pipeline instead of the authors' own analysis. Here the sample has roughly 330,000 distinct CDR3 sequences; 6.8% occur a single time. 15% to 20% of the sample is taken by the ten largest.

The receptor's source is a man aged 18 to 29 who received the YFV17D yellow fever vaccine. The sequencing used PBMCs, collected more than 40 days after the first yellow fever vaccination. The chain joins TRBV20-1 to TRBJ1-4; the D gene is perhaps TRBD1, from 6 matching bases. The DNA is TGCAGTGCTAGGTCCAGGGGTCTACCTAATGAAAAACTGTTTTTT. Its protein product is CSARSRGLPNEKLFF.